This T cell receptor beta chain was obtained from a study of shared clonotypes between healthy human individuals (dated by TCRdb to about 2020). Looking at the study overall: Three men and a couple of women, aged 18 to 49 years, made up the cohort. For each donor, CD4 naive and CD4 memory were each run on three plates, CD8 naive on two plates, and CD8 memory on one plate. To estimate repertoire size and how much clonotype sharing occurs between individuals, the study deeply sequenced the blood TCR repertoires of about 5 healthy adults. Different laboratories and diverse techniques were used to prepare libraries and sequence TCR repertoires, to increase sequencing depth and limit assay-specific biases. Between about 0.94 and 8.9 billion PBMCs per donor were obtained by leukapheresis.

The donors were healthy, HIV-negative adults with no recently reported acute infections or vaccinations. Only Caucasian adults living in Nashville, Tennessee, USA were represented among the donors. CD4+ T cells were enriched by magnetic negative selection; naive cells were then positively selected on CD45RA, and the negative fraction formed the memory subset. Blood was collected by leukapheresis, and PBMCs were isolated by Ficoll-Histopaque density gradient centrifugation and then cryopreserved in liquid nitrogen vapor phase. Analytical flow cytometry was used to check the purity and quantity of each magnetically sorted T cell population. Genomic DNA was isolated from every sorted fraction and measured by UV absorbance on a Nanodrop 2000c. Using the deep immunoSEQ assay, multiplex PCR amplified TCR CDR3 regions from genomic DNA. Extracted genomic DNA from each cell subset was spread evenly across all wells of several immunoSEQ 96-well plates, with each plate serving as a replicate. Each replicate PCR for sorted subsets received about 220 ng genomic DNA, equal to about 29,000 T cell genomes. Purified libraries were quantified with a Qubit 3.0 fluorometer, sized on a Bioanalyzer 2100, and re-quantified with the KAPA Library Quantification kit. Every immunoSEQ 96-well plate was sequenced on a separate single-read 150-cycle Illumina NextSeq 550 flow cell. The published analysis was carried out like this. Because the immunoSEQ output included only junctional sequences and no quality scores, the filtering could not be the same as the filtering used for full-length reads. To assign V/J genes and CDR3, sequences were annotated using PyIR, a Python wrapper for IgBLAST v1.9, with IMGT germline references. Reads were filtered out if the reads had weak V/J assignments (E-value above 1e-6), no CDR3, stop codons, out-of-frame junctions, or ambiguous translated residues. V3J clonotypes were defined as sequences sharing the same inferred V gene, J gene, and CDR3 amino acid sequence. The percentage overlap between two repertoires was calculated by dividing the number of shared unique clonotypes by the size of the smaller repertoire. RTK rarefaction, the Chao1 estimator, and Recon v2.1 estimates of unobserved clonotypes were used to assess repertoire richness. Generation probabilities were computed with OLGA for all TCRbeta clonotypes obtained by the gDNA method from a few donors. TCRdb took this table from immuneACCESS and kept in-frame rearrangements with V and J called. Such tables lack part of the clones; where checked against another copy, unresolved V genes explain under half of the gap, and the rest is unexplained. The V and J calls and the clone size are those of that table, but D and trimming were determined from the DNA. For this sample the table gives some 790,000 clones, of which over 55% were detected only once. About 1.7% of the sample lies in the top ten.

In this sample, this clone turned up once. The antigen this receptor binds is unknown. Per-base quality was not reported, and no clone a single base away is much larger than it. Study-wide findings and limitations: About 5% of naive CD4, 3% to 4% of naive CD8, approximately 2.2% of memory CD4, and about 0.4% of memory CD8 clonotypes were shared across several donors. The genetic and exposure-history diversity represented was limited by the small number of donors. Rarefaction of sorted-subset datasets indicated incomplete sequencing despite the large sequencing depth. Only blood was sampled, and tissue TCR repertoires likely differ from those in blood. Compared with non-shared clonotypes, clonotypes shared by all four sorted-subset donors had higher generation probabilities. Pairwise subsampling led to the expectation that sequencing depth would affect the degree of clonotype sharing among donors. Estimated clonotype richness was generally larger for naive than for memory subsets.

Taken from the germline V gene, the CDR1 and CDR2 loops are SGHRS and YFSETQ. V and J are trimmed by 4 bases and 4 bases, and the gene matches miss 5 bases of the junction. The CDR3, cysteine through phenylalanine, is 14 amino acids long. Just CDR3 DNA is preserved here, 42 bases in frame from base 1. The sample comprised memory CD4+ T cells sorted from blood. What this sample's cell subset or site label stands for: CD45RA-negative fraction. Here the chain combines TRBV5-1 and TRBJ2-4; 7 middle bases align to TRBD1. The origin of this receptor is a woman aged 25 to 39 in good health. The DNA sequence is as follows: TGCGCCAGCAGCAAAGGACAGGTTAAAAACATTCAGTACTTC. The resulting protein is CASSKGQVKNIQYF. With the rest looked up from the reference TRBV5-1 and TRBJ2-4 genes rather than sequenced, the full variable domain is KAGVTQTPRYLIKTRGQQVTLSCSPISGHRSVSWYQQTPGQGLQFLFEYFSETQRNKGNFPGRFSGRQFSNSRSEMNVSTLELGDSALYLCASSKGQVKNIQYFGAGTRLSVL.